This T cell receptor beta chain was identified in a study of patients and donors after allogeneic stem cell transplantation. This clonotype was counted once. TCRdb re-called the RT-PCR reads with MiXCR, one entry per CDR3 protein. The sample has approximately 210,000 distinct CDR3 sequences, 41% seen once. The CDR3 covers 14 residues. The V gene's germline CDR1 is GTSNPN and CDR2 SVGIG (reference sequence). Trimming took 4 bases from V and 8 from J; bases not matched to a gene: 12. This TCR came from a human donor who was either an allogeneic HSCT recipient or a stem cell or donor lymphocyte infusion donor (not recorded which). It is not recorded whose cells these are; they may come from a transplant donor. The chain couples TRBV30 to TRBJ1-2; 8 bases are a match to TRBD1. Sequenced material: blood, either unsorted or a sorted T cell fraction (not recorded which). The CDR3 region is CAWTGGLISEGYTF. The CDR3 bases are TGTGCCTGGACAGGGGGCTTGATTTCGGAAGGCTACACCTTC.